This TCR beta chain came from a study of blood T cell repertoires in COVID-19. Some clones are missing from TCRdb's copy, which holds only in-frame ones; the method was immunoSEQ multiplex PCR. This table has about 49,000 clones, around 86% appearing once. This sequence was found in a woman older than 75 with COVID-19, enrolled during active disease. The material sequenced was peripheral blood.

CDR3 coding DNA: TGTGCCAGCAGCCCCCGGGACTCTGGGACCCAGTACTTC. Protein sequence: CASSPRDSGTQYF. V gene TRBV3-1 (or the pseudogene TRBV3-2) combines with J gene TRBJ2-5, with D possibly matching TRBD2 (6 bases). CDR3 size: 13 residues. Germline CDR1 is LGHDT and CDR2 is YNNKEL (reference sequence). V was trimmed by 4 bases and J by 7 bases, leaving 13 bases between them.